This TCR beta chain was documented in a study of response to subunit inactivated influenza vaccine. Study results and caveats: Authors suggested each seasonal influenza vaccination recruits few new T cells.

Using its own MiXCR run on the RT-PCR reads, TCRdb lists one record per CDR3 protein. This table has about 650,000 distinct CDR3 sequences, 12% to 15% appearing once. A remark on this clonotype: No antigen is known for it.

Material: PBMCs from blood, obtained 14 to 15 days before vaccination. The sequence was obtained from a man aged 45 to 65 who received an inactivated influenza vaccine.

The CDR3 region is CASNRLAGGQKTQYF. In DNA form, the CDR3 reads TGTGCCAGCAATCGCCTAGCGGGGGGGCAAAAGACCCAGTACTTC. The V gene is TRBV6-1, the J gene TRBJ2-5; 12 bases map to TRBD2. From germline, CDR1 is MNHNS and CDR2 SASEGT. CDR3 length: 15 residues. V lost 7 bases, J lost 6 bases, and 9 bases stayed unmatched.